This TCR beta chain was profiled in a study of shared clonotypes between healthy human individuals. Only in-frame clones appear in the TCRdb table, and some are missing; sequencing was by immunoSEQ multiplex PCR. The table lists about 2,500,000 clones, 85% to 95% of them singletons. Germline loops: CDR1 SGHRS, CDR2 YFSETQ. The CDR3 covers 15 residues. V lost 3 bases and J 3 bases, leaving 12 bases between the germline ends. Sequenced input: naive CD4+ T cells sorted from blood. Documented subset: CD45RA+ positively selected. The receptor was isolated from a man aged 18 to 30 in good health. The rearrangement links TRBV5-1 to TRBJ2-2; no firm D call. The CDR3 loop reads CASSWLIGDTGELFF. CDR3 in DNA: TGCGCCAGCAGCTGGCTCATTGGGGACACCGGGGAGCTGTTTTTT.